These 9 T cell receptor beta chains share one sample of origin, sequenced in a study of blood T cell repertoires in COVID-19. Measured with immunoSEQ multiplex PCR; TCRdb has only the in-frame clones, and not every one. The sample includes 350,000 or so clones, 88% seen only once; the top ten take 1%. The source material was PBMCs or T cells enriched from blood (not recorded which). The receptors were gathered from a woman in her 30s who had been exposed to COVID-19.

This rearrangement joins TRBV9 to TRBJ2-7; D may be TRBD2 (6 bases). Germline assignment: CDR1 SGDLS and CDR2 YYNGEE. The CDR3 totals 14 residues. Trimming removed 0 bases from V and 6 bases from J, with 13 bases in between. CDR3 DNA: TGTGCCAGCAGCGTAGAGGCGGGACCGGGCGAGCAGTACTTC. Protein product: CASSVEAGPGEQYF.

In this sample, this clone turned up once. This sequence joins TRBV2 and TRBJ2-4; a weak D match, TRBD1 (5 bases). The V gene lost 7 bases and the J gene lost 7 bases, with 14 bases spanning the gap. The CDR3 runs to 13 residues. Germline CDR1 and CDR2: SNHLY and FYNNEI. The CDR3 bases are TGTGCCAGCACCTCCAGTTCAGGGAACATTCAGTACTTC. Protein: CASTSSSGNIQYF. Full variable domain (remainder filled in from reference TRBV2 and TRBJ2-4): EPEVTQTPSHQVTQMGQEVILRCVPISNHLYFYWYRQILGQKVEFLVSFYNNEISEKSEIFDDQFSVERPDGSNFTLKIRSTKLEDSAMYFCASTSSSGNIQYFGAGTRLSVL.

This rearrangement joins TRBV9 to TRBJ2-2, with unresolved D. This CDR3 has 14 residues. Germline CDR1 is SGDLS and CDR2 is YYNGEE. Trimming took off 3 bases at V and 4 bases at J, with 10 bases between the two ends. The CDR3 DNA sequence: TGTGCCAGCAGCGCCGGGTTTGTCACCGGGGAGCTGTTTTTT. This sequence encodes CASSAGFVTGELFF.

The chain combines TRBV11-3 with TRBJ2-1; 7 bases are a match to TRBD1. Germline assignment: CDR1 SGHNT and CDR2 YENEEA. The J segment lost 5 bases and the V segment lost 4 bases, leaving 8 bases of the junction unmatched. This CDR3 comprises 15 residues. The CDR3 sequence is CASSSRDSKNNEQFF. DNA for the CDR3: TGTGCCAGCAGCTCCCGGGACAGTAAGAACAATGAGCAGTTCTTC.

The rearrangement uses TRBV7-3 and TRBJ2-1, with D possibly TRBD2 on 5 matching bases. V was clipped by 2 bases and J by 5 bases, with 13 bases between them. The CDR3 has 15 residues. The V gene's germline CDR1 is SGHTA and CDR2 FQGTGA. CDR3 DNA: TGTGCCAGCAGCTTAGGACTCGACTTGGACAATGAGCAGTTCTTC. Encoded protein: CASSLGLDLDNEQFF. Full variable domain (outside the CDR3, taken from reference TRBV7-3 and TRBJ2-1): GAGVSQTPSNKVTEKGKYVELRCDPISGHTALYWYRQSLGQGPEFLIYFQGTGAADDSGLPNDRFFAVRPEGSVSTLKIQRTERGDSAVYLCASSLGLDLDNEQFFGPGTRLTVL.

The J gene is TRBJ2-2, the V gene TRBV7-2; D not certain. The CDR3 is 14 residues long. Germline V lookup: CDR1 SGHTA, CDR2 FQGNSA. Trimming removed 1 base from V and 1 base from J, with 4 bases in between. CDR3 region: CASSLVQNTGELFF. CDR3 coding DNA: TGTGCCAGCAGCTTAGTTCAGAACACCGGGGAGCTGTTTTTT.

The CDR3 here is CATSSAYQEGYTF. Written as DNA, the CDR3 is TGTGCCACCAGCAGTGCATACCAGGAAGGCTACACCTTC. This sequence joins TRBV15 and TRBJ1-2, with D uncertain. Trimming took off 3 bases at V and 8 bases at J, with 13 bases between the two ends. The germline V gene has CDR1 LNHNV and CDR2 YYDKDF (reference sequence). The CDR3 has 13 residues.

This chain uses TRBV7-6 with TRBJ2-1, with 9 bases aligning to TRBD1. The CDR3 spans 15 residues. Germline-derived CDR1 and CDR2 are SGHVS and FNYEAQ. V dropped 3 bases and J dropped 3; count of bases not matched to a gene: 3. CDR3 protein: CASSFRTGDYNEQFF. The CDR3 region has the DNA TGTGCCAGCAGCTTCAGGACAGGGGACTACAATGAGCAGTTCTTC.

The V call is TRBV7-3, the J call TRBJ2-7, with 9 bases lining up with TRBD1. The V gene end was trimmed by 2 bases and the J gene end by 2 bases; junction bases not matched to a gene: 4. There are 15 residues in the CDR3. The germline V gene encodes CDR1 SGHTA and CDR2 FQGTGA. CDR3 amino acids: CASSLSGTGPYEQYF. In DNA form, the CDR3 reads TGTGCCAGCAGCTTATCGGGGACAGGGCCCTACGAGCAGTACTTC.